Here is one TCR beta chain with its context. MiXCR, applied by TCRdb to the 5' RACE reads, yields one record per CDR3 protein. There are a few hundred thousand distinct CDR3 sequences in the sample; 20% to 30% occur only once, and approximately 0.61% lies in the top ten. The sample is drawn from a study of CD8 T cells in ankylosing spondylitis. V was clipped by 7 bases and J by 1 base, with 14 bases between them. CDR1 SQVTM and CDR2 ANQGSEA come from the germline V gene. The CDR3 has 14 residues. The sequence came from a male donor with ankylosing spondylitis or in good health (not recorded which). Sequenced input: blood, either unsorted or a sorted T cell fraction (not recorded which). The V call is TRBV29-1, the J call TRBJ2-1; TRBD1 might be the D (5 bases). In DNA form, the CDR3 reads TGCAGCGCCGACAGCCTCGGGTCCTACAATGAGCAGTTCTTC. It is translated as CSADSLGSYNEQFF.